The T cell receptor beta chain described here comes from a study of T cell responses to AZD1222 COVID-19 vaccine. Whole-study findings and limits: Regions 160-218 and 743-854 held dominance among vaccine-associated CD4 TCRs, which spanned spike.

Note on this clone: Its antigen is not identified. Other DNA sequences in this sample translate to the same CDR3.

Sequencing used immunoSEQ multiplex PCR; TCRdb keeps in-frame clones, though not all of them. The repertoire includes 110,000 to 150,000 clones, around 93% of them detected once, and roughly 3.3% sits in the top ten. CDR1 and CDR2 (germline): MDHEN, SYDVKM. The CDR3 sequence is 10 residues long. Trimming removed 8 bases from V and 5 bases from J, with 6 bases in between. This specimen consisted of peripheral blood, obtained 28 days after the second AZD1222 dose. V gene TRBV28 combines with J gene TRBJ2-5; D is ambiguous. This receptor was obtained from an adult who received the AZD1222 COVID-19 vaccine. CDR3: CASVGETQYF. The CDR3 DNA follows: TGTGCCAGCGTCGGTGAGACCCAGTACTTC.